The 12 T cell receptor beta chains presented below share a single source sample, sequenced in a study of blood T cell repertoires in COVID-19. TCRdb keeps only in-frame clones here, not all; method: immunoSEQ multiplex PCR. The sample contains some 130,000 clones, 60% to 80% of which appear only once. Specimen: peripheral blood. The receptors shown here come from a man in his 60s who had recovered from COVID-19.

CDR3 protein: CASSLAGQQPQHF. Written as DNA, the CDR3 is TGTGCCAGCAGTTTAGCTGGGCAGCAGCCCCAGCATTTT. The rearrangement links TRBV12-3 or TRBV12-4 to TRBJ1-5; D is unresolved. V dropped 0 bases and J dropped 7 bases, with 7 bases sitting between them. This CDR3 has 13 amino acids.

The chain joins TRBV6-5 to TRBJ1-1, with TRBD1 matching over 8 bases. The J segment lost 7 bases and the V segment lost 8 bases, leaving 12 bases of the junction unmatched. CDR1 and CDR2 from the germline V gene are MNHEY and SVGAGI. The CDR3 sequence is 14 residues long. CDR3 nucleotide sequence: TGTGCCAGCGGACCCACAGGGGGAGCAGTTGAAGCTTTCTTT. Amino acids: CASGPTGGAVEAFF.

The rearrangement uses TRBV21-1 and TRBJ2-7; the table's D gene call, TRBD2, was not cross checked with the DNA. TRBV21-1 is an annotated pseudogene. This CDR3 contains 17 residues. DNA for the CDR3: TGTGCCAGCAGCGCCCGAGGGCGGGGGGCCGCGTTCCACGAGCAGTACTTC. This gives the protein CASSARGRGAAFHEQYF.

The CDR3: CAWSVRTGVNTEAFF. The CDR3 DNA sequence: TGTGCCTGGAGTGTAAGGACAGGGGTGAACACTGAAGCTTTCTTT. This rearrangement joins TRBV30 to TRBJ1-1; 9 positions match TRBD1. Germline V lookup: CDR1 GTSNPN, CDR2 SVGIG (reference sequence). The junction had 2 bases not matched to a gene; V was cut back by 0 bases and J by 0 bases. There are 15 residues in the CDR3.

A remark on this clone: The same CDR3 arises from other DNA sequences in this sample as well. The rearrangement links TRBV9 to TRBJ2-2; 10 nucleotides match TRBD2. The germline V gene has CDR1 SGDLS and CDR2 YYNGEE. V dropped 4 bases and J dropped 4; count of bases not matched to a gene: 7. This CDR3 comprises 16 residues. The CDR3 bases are TGTGCCAGCAGCTCGGGGACTAGCGCCGGCACCGGGGAGCTGTTTTTT. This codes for CASSSGTSAGTGELFF.

CDR3 in amino acids: CASILGRADYGYTF. In DNA, the CDR3 is TGTGCCAGCATCCTTGGCAGGGCAGACTATGGCTACACCTTC. The V call is TRBV5-5, the J call TRBJ1-2, with TRBD1 as a possible D gene (5 bases). V was pared by 6 bases and J by 3 bases, with 15 bases between. The germline V gene has CDR1 SGHKS and CDR2 YYEKEE (reference sequence). The CDR3 consists of 14 residues. The full variable domain, its missing parts supplied by reference TRBV5-5 and TRBJ1-2, is DAGVTQSPTHLIKTRGQQVTLRCSPISGHKSVSWYQQVLGQGPQFIFQYYEKEERGRGNFPDRFSARQFPNYSSELNVNALLLGDSALYLCASILGRADYGYTFGSGTRLTVV.

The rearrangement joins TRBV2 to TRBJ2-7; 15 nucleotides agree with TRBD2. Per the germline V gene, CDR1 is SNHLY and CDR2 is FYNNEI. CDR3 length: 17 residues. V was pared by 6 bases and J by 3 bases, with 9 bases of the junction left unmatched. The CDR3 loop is CASRPGTSGRWDYEQYF. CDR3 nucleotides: TGTGCCAGCAGGCCCGGGACTAGCGGGAGGTGGGACTACGAGCAGTACTTC.

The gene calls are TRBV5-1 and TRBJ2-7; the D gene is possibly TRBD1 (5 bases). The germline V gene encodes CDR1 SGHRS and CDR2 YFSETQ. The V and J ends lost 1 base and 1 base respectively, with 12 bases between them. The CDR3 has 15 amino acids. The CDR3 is CASSLTGQGSYEQYF. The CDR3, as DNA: TGCGCCAGCAGCTTGACAGGCCAAGGATCCTACGAGCAGTACTTC. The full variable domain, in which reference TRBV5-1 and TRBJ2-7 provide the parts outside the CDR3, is KAGVTQTPRYLIKTRGQQVTLSCSPISGHRSVSWYQQTPGQGLQFLFEYFSETQRNKGNFPGRFSGRQFSNSRSEMNVSTLELGDSALYLCASSLTGQGSYEQYFGPGTRLTVT.

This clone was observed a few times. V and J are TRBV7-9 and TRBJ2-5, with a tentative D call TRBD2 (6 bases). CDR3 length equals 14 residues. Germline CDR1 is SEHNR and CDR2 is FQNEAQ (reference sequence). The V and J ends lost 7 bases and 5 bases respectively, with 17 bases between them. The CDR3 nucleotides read TGTGCCAGCACCCAAGGAGGAGGAGGGGAGACCCAGTACTTC. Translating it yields CASTQGGGGETQYF.

The CDR3 sequence: CASSLVLAGGGAEQFF. In nucleotides, the CDR3 is TGTGCCAGCTCACTAGTCCTAGCGGGAGGGGGCGCTGAGCAGTTCTTC. The J gene is TRBJ2-1, the V gene TRBV18; 12 nucleotides agree with TRBD2. Per germline, CDR1 KGHSH and CDR2 LQKENI. CDR3 length: 16 residues. Losses at the gene ends were 4 bases for V and 9 bases for J; bases not matched to a gene: 10.

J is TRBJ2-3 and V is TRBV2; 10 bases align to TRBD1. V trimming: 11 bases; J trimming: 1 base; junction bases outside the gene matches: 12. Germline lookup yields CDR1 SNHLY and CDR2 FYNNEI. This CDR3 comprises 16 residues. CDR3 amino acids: CAGRQGASFGTDTQYF. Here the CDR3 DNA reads TGTGCCGGACGACAGGGGGCGTCGTTCGGCACAGATACGCAGTATTTT.

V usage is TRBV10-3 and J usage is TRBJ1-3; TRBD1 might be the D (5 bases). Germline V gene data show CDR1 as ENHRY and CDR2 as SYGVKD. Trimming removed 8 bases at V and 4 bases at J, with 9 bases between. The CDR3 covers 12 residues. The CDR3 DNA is TGTGCCATCGGCAGGGAAGGAAACACCATATATTTT. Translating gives CAIGREGNTIYF.